Each of the 2 T cell receptor beta chains below was sequenced from the same sample in a study of blood T cell repertoires in COVID-19 (dated by TCRdb to about 2020). Libraries were prepared through the immunoSEQ multiplex PCR assay. The source is immuneACCESS, and TCRdb retained only in-frame sequences with V and J called. Part of the clones is not carried over; for the studies checked, unresolved V genes explain less than half of this, and the remainder is unexplained. The sample table records about 150,000 clones; 83% of these occur just once. The ten largest account for over 10% of the sample. Sequences were obtained from peripheral blood. The receptor source for this set is a woman aged 60-75 years with COVID-19, enrolled during active disease.

J is TRBJ1-2 and V is TRBV11-2; possibly TRBD1 for D (5 bases). The ends were cut back, 2 bases at V and 7 bases at J, with 14 bases in the middle. This CDR3 is 14 amino acids long. CDR1 is SGHAT, CDR2 FQNNGV, per germline. The CDR3 sequence: CASSLRREYSGYTF. CDR3 in DNA: TGTGCCAGCAGCTTACGCAGGGAATATTCTGGCTACACCTTC.

The chain joins TRBV20-1 to TRBJ1-2; D is undetermined. Germline-derived CDR1 and CDR2 are DFQATT and SNEGSKA (reference sequence). The CDR3 sequence is 11 residues long. V lost 3 bases, J lost 7 bases, and 9 bases lay in between. In DNA, the CDR3 is TGCAGTGCTAGGAGGGCTCTTGGCTACACCTTC. Translating it yields CSARRALGYTF.